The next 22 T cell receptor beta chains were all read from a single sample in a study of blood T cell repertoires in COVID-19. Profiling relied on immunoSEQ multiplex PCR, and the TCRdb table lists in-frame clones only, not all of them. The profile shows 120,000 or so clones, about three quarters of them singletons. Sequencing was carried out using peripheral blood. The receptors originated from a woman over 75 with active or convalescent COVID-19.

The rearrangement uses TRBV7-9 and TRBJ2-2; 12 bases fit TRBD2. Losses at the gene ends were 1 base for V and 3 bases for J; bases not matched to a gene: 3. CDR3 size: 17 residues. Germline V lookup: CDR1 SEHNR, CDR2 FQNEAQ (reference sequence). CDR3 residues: CASSLETSGSDTGELFF. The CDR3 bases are TGTGCCAGCAGCTTAGAGACTAGCGGGAGTGACACCGGGGAGCTGTTTTTT.

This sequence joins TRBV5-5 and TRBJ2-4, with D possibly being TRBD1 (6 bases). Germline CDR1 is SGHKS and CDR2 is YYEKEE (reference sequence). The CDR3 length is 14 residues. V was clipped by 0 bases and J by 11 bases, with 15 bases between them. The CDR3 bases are TGTGCCAGCAGCTTGGAGAGTACAGGGTATTTTCAGTACTTC. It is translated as CASSLESTGYFQYF.

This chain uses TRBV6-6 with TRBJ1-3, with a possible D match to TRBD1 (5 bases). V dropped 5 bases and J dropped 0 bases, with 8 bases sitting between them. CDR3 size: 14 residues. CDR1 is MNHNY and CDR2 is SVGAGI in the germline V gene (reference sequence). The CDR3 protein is CASSRQISGNTIYF. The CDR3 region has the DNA TGTGCCAGCAGTAGACAGATCTCTGGAAACACCATATATTTT.

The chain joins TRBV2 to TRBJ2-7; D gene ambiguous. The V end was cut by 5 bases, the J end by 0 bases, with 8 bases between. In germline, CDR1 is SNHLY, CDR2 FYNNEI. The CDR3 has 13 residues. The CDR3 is CASSLEYSYEQYF. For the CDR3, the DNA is TGTGCCAGCAGTTTAGAATACTCCTACGAGCAGTACTTC.

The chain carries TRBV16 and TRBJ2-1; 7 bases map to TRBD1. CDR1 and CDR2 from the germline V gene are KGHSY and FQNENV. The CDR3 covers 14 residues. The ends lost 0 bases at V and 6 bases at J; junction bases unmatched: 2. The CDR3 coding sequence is TGTGCCAGCAGCCAATCTGCAGGGGGCAATGAGCAGTTCTTC. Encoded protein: CASSQSAGGNEQFF.

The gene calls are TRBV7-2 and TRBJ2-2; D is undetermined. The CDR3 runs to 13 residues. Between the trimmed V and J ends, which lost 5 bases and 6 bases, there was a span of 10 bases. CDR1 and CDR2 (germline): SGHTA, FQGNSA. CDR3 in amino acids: CASSPPVPGELFF. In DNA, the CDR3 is TGTGCCAGCAGCCCGCCGGTCCCCGGGGAGCTGTTTTTT.

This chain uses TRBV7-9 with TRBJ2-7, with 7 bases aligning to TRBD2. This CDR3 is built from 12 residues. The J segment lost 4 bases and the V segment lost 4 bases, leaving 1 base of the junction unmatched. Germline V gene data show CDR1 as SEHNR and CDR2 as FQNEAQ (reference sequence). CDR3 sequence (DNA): TGTGCCAGCAGCTGGGGGGGGTACGAGCAGTACTTC. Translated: CASSWGGYEQYF. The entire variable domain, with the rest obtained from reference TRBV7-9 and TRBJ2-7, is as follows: DTGVSQNPRHKITKRGQNVTFRCDPISEHNRLYWYRQTLGQGPEFLTYFQNEAQLEKSRLLSDRFSAERPKGSFSTLEIQRTEQGDSAMYLCASSWGGYEQYFGPGTRLTVT.

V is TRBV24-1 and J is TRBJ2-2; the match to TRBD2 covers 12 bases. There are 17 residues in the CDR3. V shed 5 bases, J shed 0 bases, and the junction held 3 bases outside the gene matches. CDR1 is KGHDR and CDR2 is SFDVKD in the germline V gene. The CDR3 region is CATSGGLAGPNTGELFF. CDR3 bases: TGTGCCACCAGTGGTGGACTAGCGGGACCGAACACCGGGGAGCTGTTTTTT.

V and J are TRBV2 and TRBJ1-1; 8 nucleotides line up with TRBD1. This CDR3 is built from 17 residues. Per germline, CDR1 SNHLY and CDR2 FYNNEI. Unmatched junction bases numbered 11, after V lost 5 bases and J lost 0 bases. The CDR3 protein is CASSPGTGFGMNTEAFF. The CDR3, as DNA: TGTGCCAGCAGTCCGGGGACAGGTTTTGGAATGAACACTGAAGCTTTCTTT.

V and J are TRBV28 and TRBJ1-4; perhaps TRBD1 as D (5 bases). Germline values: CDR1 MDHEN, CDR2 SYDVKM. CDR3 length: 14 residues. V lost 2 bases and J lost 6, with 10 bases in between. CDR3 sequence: CASSLLSRDEKLFF. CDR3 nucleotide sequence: TGTGCCAGCAGTTTACTCAGCAGGGATGAAAAACTGTTTTTT.

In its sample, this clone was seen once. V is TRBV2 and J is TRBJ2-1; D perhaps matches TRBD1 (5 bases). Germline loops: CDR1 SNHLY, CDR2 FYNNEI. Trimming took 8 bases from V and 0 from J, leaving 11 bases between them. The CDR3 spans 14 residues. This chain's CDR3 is CASGRGGSYNEQFF. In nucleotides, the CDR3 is TGTGCCAGCGGTAGGGGCGGCTCCTACAATGAGCAGTTCTTC.

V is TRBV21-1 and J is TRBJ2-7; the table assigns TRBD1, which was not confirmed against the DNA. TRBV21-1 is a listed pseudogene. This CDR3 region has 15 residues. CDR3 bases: TGTGCCAGCAGCATATACGGGACAGGCGACTACGAGCAGTACTTC. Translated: CASSIYGTGDYEQYF.

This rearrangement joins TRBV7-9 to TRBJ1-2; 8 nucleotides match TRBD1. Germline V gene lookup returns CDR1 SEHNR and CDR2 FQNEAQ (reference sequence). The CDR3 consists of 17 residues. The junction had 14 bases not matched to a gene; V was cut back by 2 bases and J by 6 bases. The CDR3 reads CASSLPGQVPPSDGYTF. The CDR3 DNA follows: TGTGCCAGCAGCTTACCGGGACAGGTTCCGCCTTCCGATGGCTACACCTTC.

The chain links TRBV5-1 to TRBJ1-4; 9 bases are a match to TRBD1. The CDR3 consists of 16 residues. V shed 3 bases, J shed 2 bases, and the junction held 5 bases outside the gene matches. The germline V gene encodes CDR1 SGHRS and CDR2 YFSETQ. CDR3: CASSSGDRATNEKLFF. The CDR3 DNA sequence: TGCGCCAGCAGCTCGGGGGACAGGGCGACTAATGAAAAACTGTTTTTT. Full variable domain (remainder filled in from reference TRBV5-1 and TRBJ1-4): KAGVTQTPRYLIKTRGQQVTLSCSPISGHRSVSWYQQTPGQGLQFLFEYFSETQRNKGNFPGRFSGRQFSNSRSEMNVSTLELGDSALYLCASSSGDRATNEKLFFGSGTQLSVL.

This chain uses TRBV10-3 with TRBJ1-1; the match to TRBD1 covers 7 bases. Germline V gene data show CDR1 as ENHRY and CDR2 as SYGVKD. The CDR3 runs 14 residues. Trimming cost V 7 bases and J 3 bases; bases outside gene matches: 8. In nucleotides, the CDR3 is TGTGCCATCACAAGACAGGGCGGGGACACTGAAGCTTTCTTT. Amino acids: CAITRQGGDTEAFF.

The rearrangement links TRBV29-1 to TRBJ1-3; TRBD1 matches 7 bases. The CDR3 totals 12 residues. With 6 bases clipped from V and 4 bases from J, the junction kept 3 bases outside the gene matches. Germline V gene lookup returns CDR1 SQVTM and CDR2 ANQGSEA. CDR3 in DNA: TGCAGCGTCACAGGGGTCGGAAACACCATATATTTT. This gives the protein CSVTGVGNTIYF.

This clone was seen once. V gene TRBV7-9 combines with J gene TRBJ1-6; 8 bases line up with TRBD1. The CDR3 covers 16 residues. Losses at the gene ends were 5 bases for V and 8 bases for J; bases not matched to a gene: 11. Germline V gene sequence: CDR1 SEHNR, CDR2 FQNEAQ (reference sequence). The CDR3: CASSAWTGLGDSPLHF. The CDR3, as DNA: TGTGCCAGCAGCGCATGGACAGGGCTAGGGGATTCACCCCTCCACTTT.

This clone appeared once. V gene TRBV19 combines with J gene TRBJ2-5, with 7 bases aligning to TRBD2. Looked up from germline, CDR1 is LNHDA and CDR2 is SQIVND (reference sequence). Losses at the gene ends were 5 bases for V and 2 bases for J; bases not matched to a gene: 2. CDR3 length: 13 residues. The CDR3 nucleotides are TGTGCCAGTAGTGGGACTATTCAAGAGACCCAGTACTTC. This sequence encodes CASSGTIQETQYF. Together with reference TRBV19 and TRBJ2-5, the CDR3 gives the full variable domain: DGGITQSPKYLFRKEGQNVTLSCEQNLNHDAMYWYRQDPGQGLRLIYYSQIVNDFQKGDIAEGYSVSREKKESFPLTVTSAQKNPTAFYLCASSGTIQETQYFGPGTRLLVL.

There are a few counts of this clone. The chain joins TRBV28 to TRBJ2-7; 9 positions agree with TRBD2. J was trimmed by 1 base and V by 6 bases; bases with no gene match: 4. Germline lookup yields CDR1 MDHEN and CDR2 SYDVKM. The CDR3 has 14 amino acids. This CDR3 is CASSPSGKSYEQYF. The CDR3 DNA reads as TGTGCCAGCAGCCCTAGCGGGAAGTCCTACGAGCAGTACTTC.

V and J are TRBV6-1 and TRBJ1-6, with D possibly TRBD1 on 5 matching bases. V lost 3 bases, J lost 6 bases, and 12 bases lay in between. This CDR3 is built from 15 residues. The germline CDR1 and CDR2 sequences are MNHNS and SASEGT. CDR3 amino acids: CASSDQGGINSPLHF. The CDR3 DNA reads TGTGCCAGCAGTGACCAGGGAGGAATTAATTCACCCCTCCACTTT.

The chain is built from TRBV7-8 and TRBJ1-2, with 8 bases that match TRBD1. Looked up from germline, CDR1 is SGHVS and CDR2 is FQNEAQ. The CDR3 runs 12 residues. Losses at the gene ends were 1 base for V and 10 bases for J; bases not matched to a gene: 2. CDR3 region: CASSLGQGNYTF. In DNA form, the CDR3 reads TGTGCCAGCAGCTTAGGACAGGGGAACTACACCTTC.

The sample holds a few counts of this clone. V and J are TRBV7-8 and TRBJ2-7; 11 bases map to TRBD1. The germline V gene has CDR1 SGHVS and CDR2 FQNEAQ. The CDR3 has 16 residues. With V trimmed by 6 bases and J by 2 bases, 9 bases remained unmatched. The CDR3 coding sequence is TGTGCCAGCAGTGAATCCGGGACAGGGGGTCCCTACGAGCAGTACTTC. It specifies CASSESGTGGPYEQYF.